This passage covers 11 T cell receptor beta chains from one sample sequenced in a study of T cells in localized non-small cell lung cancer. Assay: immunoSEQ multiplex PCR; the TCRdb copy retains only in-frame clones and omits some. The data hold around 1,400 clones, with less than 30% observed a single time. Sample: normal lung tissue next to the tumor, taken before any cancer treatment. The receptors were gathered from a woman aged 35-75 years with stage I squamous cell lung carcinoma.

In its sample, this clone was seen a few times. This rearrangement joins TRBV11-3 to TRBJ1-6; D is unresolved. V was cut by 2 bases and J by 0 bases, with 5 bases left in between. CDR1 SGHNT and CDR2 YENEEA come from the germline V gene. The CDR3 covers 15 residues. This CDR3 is CASSLQVSYNSPLHF. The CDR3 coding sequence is TGTGCCAGCAGCTTACAGGTCTCCTATAATTCACCCCTCCACTTT.

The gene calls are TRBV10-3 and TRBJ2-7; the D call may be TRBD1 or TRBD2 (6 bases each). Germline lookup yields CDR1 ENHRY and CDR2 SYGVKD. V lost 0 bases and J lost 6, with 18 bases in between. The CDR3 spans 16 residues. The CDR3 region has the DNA TGTGCCATCAGTGAGTCCGACAGCATACAGGGAGGCGAGCAGTACTTC. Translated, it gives CAISESDSIQGGEQYF.

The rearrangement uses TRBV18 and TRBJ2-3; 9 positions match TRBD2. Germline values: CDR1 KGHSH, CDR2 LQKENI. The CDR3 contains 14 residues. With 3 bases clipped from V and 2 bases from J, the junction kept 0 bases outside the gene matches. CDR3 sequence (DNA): TGTGCCAGCTCACCGGGACTAGCCACAGATACGCAGTATTTT. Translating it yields CASSPGLATDTQYF.

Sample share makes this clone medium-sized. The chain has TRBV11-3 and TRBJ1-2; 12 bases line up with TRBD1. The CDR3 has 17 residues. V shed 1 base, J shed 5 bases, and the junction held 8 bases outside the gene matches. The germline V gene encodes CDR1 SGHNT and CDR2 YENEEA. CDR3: CASSLGPPGQGAYGYTF. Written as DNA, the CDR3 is TGTGCCAGCAGCTTAGGGCCCCCGGGACAGGGGGCATATGGCTACACCTTC.

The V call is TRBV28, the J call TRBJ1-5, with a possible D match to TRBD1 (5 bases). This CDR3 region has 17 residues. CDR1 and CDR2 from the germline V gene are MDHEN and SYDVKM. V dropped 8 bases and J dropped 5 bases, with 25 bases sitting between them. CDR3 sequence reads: CASGDPRGVGVDQPQHF. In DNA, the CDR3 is TGTGCCAGCGGAGACCCCCGAGGGGTGGGGGTGGATCAGCCCCAGCATTTT.

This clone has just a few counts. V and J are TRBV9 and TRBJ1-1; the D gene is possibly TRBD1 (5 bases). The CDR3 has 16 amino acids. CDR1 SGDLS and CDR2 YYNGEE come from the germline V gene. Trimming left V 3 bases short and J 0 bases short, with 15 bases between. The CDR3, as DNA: TGTGCCAGCAGCGCCGTAGGTCACAGGATGAACACTGAAGCTTTCTTT. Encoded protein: CASSAVGHRMNTEAFF.

CDR3 bases: TGTGCCAGCAGCCTAAACAGGGGAGAGACCCAGTACTTC. It codes for CASSLNRGETQYF. The chain carries TRBV14 and TRBJ2-5, with 7 bases lining up with TRBD1. The V gene end was trimmed by 4 bases and the J gene end by 4 bases; junction bases not matched to a gene: 3. Germline CDR1 and CDR2: SGHDN and FVKESK. This CDR3 comprises 13 residues.

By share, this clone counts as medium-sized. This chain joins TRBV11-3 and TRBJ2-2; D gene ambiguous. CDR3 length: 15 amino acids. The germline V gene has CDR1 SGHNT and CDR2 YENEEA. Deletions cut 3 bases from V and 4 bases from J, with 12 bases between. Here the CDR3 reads CASSLTESLTGELFF. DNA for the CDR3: TGTGCCAGCAGCTTGACTGAATCACTCACCGGGGAGCTGTTTTTT.

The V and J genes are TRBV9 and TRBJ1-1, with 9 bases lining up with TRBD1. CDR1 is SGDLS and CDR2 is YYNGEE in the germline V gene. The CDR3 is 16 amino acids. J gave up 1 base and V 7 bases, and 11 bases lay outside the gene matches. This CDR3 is CASVTRQGGSNTEAFF. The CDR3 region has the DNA TGTGCCAGCGTGACCCGACAGGGGGGGTCGAACACTGAAGCTTTCTTT.

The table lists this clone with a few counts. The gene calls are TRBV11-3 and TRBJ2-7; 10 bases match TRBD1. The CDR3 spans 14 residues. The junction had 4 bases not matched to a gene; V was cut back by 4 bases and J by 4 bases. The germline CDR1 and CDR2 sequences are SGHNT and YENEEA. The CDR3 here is CASSSRDRGYEQYF. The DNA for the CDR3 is TGTGCCAGCAGCTCCCGGGACAGGGGTTACGAGCAGTACTTC.

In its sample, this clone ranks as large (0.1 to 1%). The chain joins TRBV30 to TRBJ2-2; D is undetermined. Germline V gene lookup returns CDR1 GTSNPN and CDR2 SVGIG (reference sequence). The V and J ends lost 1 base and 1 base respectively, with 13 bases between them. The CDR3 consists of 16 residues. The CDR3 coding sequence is TGTGCCTGGAGTGGAAGCCGGGTCCTGAACACCGGGGAGCTGTTTTTT. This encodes CAWSGSRVLNTGELFF.